The 23 T cell receptor beta chains below all came from one sample that was sequenced in a study of shared clonotypes between healthy human individuals. Some clones are missing from TCRdb's copy, which holds only in-frame ones; the method was immunoSEQ multiplex PCR. The sample carries over 2 million clones, 85% to 95% recorded once. The sample comprised naive CD4+ T cells sorted from blood. Subset in this sample: CD45RA+ positively selected. The receptors originated from a man younger than 30 in good health.

CDR3 loop: CASSPATSGSTTGELFF. CDR3 nucleotide sequence: TGTGCCAGCTCACCGGCGACTAGCGGGAGTACCACCGGGGAGCTGTTTTTT. The V call is TRBV18, the J call TRBJ2-2; 12 nucleotides agree with TRBD2. The V and J ends lost 3 bases and 4 bases, in that order; junction bases with no gene match: 6. This CDR3 region has 17 residues. Germline V gene lookup returns CDR1 KGHSH and CDR2 LQKENI.

The chain combines TRBV7-8 with TRBJ1-1; D call uncertain. CDR1 and CDR2 (germline): SGHVS, FQNEAQ. The CDR3 has 13 residues. Deletions cut 5 bases from V and 0 bases from J, with 7 bases between. CDR3 in DNA: TGTGCCAGCAGCCGAAGAATGAACACTGAAGCTTTCTTT. It is translated as CASSRRMNTEAFF.

This chain joins TRBV7-8 and TRBJ2-5; D is ambiguous. There are 13 residues in the CDR3. CDR1 is SGHVS and CDR2 is FQNEAQ in the germline V gene. V lost 3 bases to trimming and J lost 4 bases, with 9 bases between them. The CDR3 region is CASSFTDSETQYF. DNA for the CDR3: TGTGCCAGCAGCTTTACCGACTCAGAGACCCAGTACTTC.

The J gene is TRBJ2-2, the V gene TRBV15, with D hard to call. Trimming pared 2 bases from V and 5 bases from J, leaving 3 bases between. CDR1 is LNHNV, CDR2 YYDKDF, per germline (reference sequence). This CDR3 spans 12 amino acids. CDR3: CATSRKTGELFF. Here the CDR3 DNA reads TGTGCCACCAGCAGAAAAACCGGGGAGCTGTTTTTT.

The CDR3 reads CASSLQRGQPQHF. CDR3 coding DNA: TGCGCCAGCAGCCTACAGCGTGGTCAGCCCCAGCATTTT. The chain combines TRBV4-3 with TRBJ1-5; D not certain. V was clipped by 4 bases and J by 6 bases, with 10 bases between them. Per germline, CDR1 LGHNA and CDR2 YSLEER. The CDR3 is 13 amino acids.

V is TRBV29-1 and J is TRBJ1-4; the D gene is possibly TRBD1 (5 bases). This CDR3 has 12 residues. The V end was cut by 7 bases, the J end by 5 bases, with 11 bases between. Germline-derived CDR1 and CDR2 are SQVTM and ANQGSEA. The CDR3 DNA follows: TGCAGCGGCTCGACAGCGAATGAAAAACTGTTTTTT. This gives the protein CSGSTANEKLFF.

This chain connects TRBV6-6 to TRBJ2-3; tentatively, D is TRBD2 (5 bases). V lost 7 bases to trimming and J lost 1 base, with 12 bases between them. Per the germline V gene, CDR1 is MNHNY and CDR2 is SVGAGI (reference sequence). The CDR3 runs to 14 residues. The CDR3 protein is CASTDAGRTDTQYF. CDR3 nucleotides: TGTGCCAGCACCGACGCGGGTCGCACAGATACGCAGTATTTT.

The rearrangement links TRBV30 to TRBJ2-2, with no clear D. There are 12 residues in the CDR3. Trimming took 1 base from V and 7 from J, leaving 7 bases between them. Germline V gene lookup returns CDR1 GTSNPN and CDR2 SVGIG (reference sequence). CDR3 nucleotides: TGTGCCTGGAGTGGCTCTGGCGGGGAGCTGTTTTTT. Translation gives CAWSGSGGELFF.

The rearrangement links TRBV7-9 to TRBJ2-3; 7 bases are shared with TRBD2. After removal of 0 bases from V and 6 bases from J, the junction contained 12 bases not matched to a gene. The CDR3 has 17 residues. Per germline, CDR1 SEHNR and CDR2 FQNEAQ (reference sequence). As DNA, the CDR3 is TGTGCCAGCAGCTTAGCGGGAGGGTTTAGTTGGATTGATACGCAGTATTTT. It yields the protein CASSLAGGFSWIDTQYF.

The chain recombines TRBV7-2 with TRBJ2-7; D remains ambiguous. The germline V gene has CDR1 SGHTA and CDR2 FQGNSA. The CDR3 runs 14 residues. Deletions cut 2 bases from V and 2 bases from J, with 10 bases between. This CDR3 reads CASSLTSGAYEQYF. The CDR3 DNA sequence: TGTGCCAGCAGCTTAACCTCAGGCGCCTACGAGCAGTACTTC. The full variable domain, in which reference TRBV7-2 and TRBJ2-7 provide the parts outside the CDR3, is GAGVSQSPSNKVTEKGKDVELRCDPISGHTALYWYRQSLGQGLEFLIYFQGNSAPDKSGLPSDRFSAERTGGSVSTLTIQRTQQEDSAVYLCASSLTSGAYEQYFGPGTRLTVT.

The J gene is TRBJ2-3, the V gene TRBV2; TRBD1 agrees at 7 bases. J gave up 2 bases and V 4 bases, and 9 bases lay outside the gene matches. CDR1 is SNHLY and CDR2 is FYNNEI in the germline V gene. The CDR3 has 16 amino acids. The CDR3 spells CASSAPPGQTTDTQYF. The CDR3 DNA sequence: TGTGCCAGCAGTGCTCCCCCGGGACAGACCACAGATACGCAGTATTTT.

This clone was detected a few times. The chain combines TRBV5-1 with TRBJ1-6; 10 nucleotides align to TRBD1. Trimming took 6 bases from V and 10 from J; bases not matched to a gene: 7. The CDR3 runs 14 residues. Germline lookup yields CDR1 SGHRS and CDR2 YFSETQ. The CDR3 bases are TGCGCCAGCACCCCGGGACAGGGGATCTCACCCCTCCACTTT. Encoded protein: CASTPGQGISPLHF.

V usage is TRBV18 and J usage is TRBJ2-3, with 7 bases matching TRBD2. Germline CDR1 KGHSH, CDR2 LQKENI. The CDR3 contains 15 residues. V was pared by 5 bases and J by 1 base, with 6 bases of the junction left unmatched. CDR3 sequence: CASSLGLKGTDTQYF. CDR3 in DNA: TGTGCCAGCTCATTGGGACTAAAGGGCACAGATACGCAGTATTTT.

The chain carries TRBV30 and TRBJ2-7; D is uncertain. The germline gives CDR1 GTSNPN, CDR2 SVGIG (reference sequence). CDR3 length: 12 amino acids. V was shortened by 0 bases and J by 6 bases, with 9 bases between the two germline ends. For the CDR3, the DNA is TGTGCCTGGAGTGTAAACAGCCGCGAGCAGTACTTC. As protein: CAWSVNSREQYF.

This clone was observed once. This rearrangement joins TRBV2 to TRBJ2-7; TRBD2 agrees at 8 bases. Germline loops: CDR1 SNHLY, CDR2 FYNNEI. The CDR3 is made up of 14 amino acids. The trim removed 6 bases at V and 0 bases at J, leaving 4 bases unmatched. CDR3 nucleotides: TGTGCCAGCAGGGTGACTAGCGTCTCCTACGAGCAGTACTTC. Encoded protein: CASRVTSVSYEQYF.

The V and J genes are TRBV5-1 and TRBJ1-3; possible D gene TRBD1, 5 bases. The V end lost 4 bases, the J end lost 0 bases, and 11 bases lay between the germline ends. CDR1 and CDR2 (germline): SGHRS, YFSETQ. The CDR3 totals 15 residues. The CDR3 reads CASSRDLSSGNTIYF. The DNA for the CDR3 is TGCGCCAGCAGCCGGGACTTATCCTCTGGAAACACCATATATTTT.

The chain carries TRBV6-1 and TRBJ1-5; D gene ambiguous. The germline gives CDR1 MNHNS, CDR2 SASEGT. This CDR3 is built from 13 residues. V was pared by 6 bases and J by 3 bases, with 9 bases between. CDR3 amino acids: CASRGLVNQPQHF. DNA for the CDR3: TGTGCCAGCAGGGGGTTGGTCAATCAGCCCCAGCATTTT.

The chain has TRBV2 and TRBJ2-2, with D unclear. V was trimmed by 6 bases and J by 2 bases, leaving 7 bases between them. There are 13 residues in the CDR3. CDR1 and CDR2 from the germline V gene are SNHLY and FYNNEI. This CDR3 reads CASRVTNTGELFF. The CDR3 DNA sequence: TGTGCCAGCAGAGTCACTAACACCGGGGAGCTGTTTTTT.

The gene calls are TRBV5-4 and TRBJ1-3; D possibly corresponds to TRBD1 (5 bases). The V gene lost 0 bases and the J gene lost 8 bases, with 12 bases spanning the gap. The germline V gene has CDR1 SGHNT and CDR2 YYREEE (reference sequence). This CDR3 is built from 14 residues. This chain's CDR3 is CASSLAHGGDTIYF. CDR3 nucleotides: TGTGCCAGCAGCTTGGCCCACGGAGGGGACACCATATATTTT. The whole variable domain, filled in from reference TRBV5-4 and TRBJ1-3, reads ETGVTQSPTHLIKTRGQQVTLRCSSQSGHNTVSWYQQALGQGPQFIFQYYREEENGRGNFPPRFSGLQFPNYSSELNVNALELDDSALYLCASSLAHGGDTIYFGEGSWLTVV.

V and J are TRBV9 and TRBJ1-1, with 8 bases identical to TRBD1. Trimming removed 0 bases from V and 4 bases from J; junction bases left unmatched: 8. The germline V gene has CDR1 SGDLS and CDR2 YYNGEE. This CDR3 is 16 amino acids long. CDR3 nucleotide sequence: TGTGCCAGCAGCGTAGTGCCAGGGGGCGGGGTCACTGAAGCTTTCTTT. Translation: CASSVVPGGGVTEAFF.

The chain recombines TRBV4-3 with TRBJ2-2, with D uncertain. This CDR3 has 16 amino acids. V was trimmed by 1 base and J by 3 bases, leaving 12 bases between them. The germline CDR1 and CDR2 sequences are LGHNA and YSLEER. The CDR3 coding sequence is TGCGCCAGCAGCCAAGCACGGACGGTACACACCGGGGAGCTGTTTTTT. This translates into CASSQARTVHTGELFF.

The chain links TRBV6-8 to TRBJ2-1; 12 nucleotides align to TRBD2. Germline V gives CDR1 MNHGY, CDR2 SAAAGT. This CDR3 is 13 amino acids long. V trimming: 2 bases; J trimming: 12 bases; junction bases outside the gene matches: 2. The CDR3 DNA follows: TGTGCCAGCAGTTACCCGACTAGCGGGGGGCAGTTCTTC. The encoded protein is CASSYPTSGGQFF.

The chain combines TRBV7-9 with TRBJ1-1; D is undetermined. The CDR3 is 13 residues long. Trimming removed 2 bases from V and 6 bases from J, with 10 bases in between. Per germline, CDR1 SEHNR and CDR2 FQNEAQ (reference sequence). The CDR3 DNA sequence: TGTGCCAGCAGCTTATCCGGGTGGGCTGAAGCTTTCTTT. Amino acids: CASSLSGWAEAFF.